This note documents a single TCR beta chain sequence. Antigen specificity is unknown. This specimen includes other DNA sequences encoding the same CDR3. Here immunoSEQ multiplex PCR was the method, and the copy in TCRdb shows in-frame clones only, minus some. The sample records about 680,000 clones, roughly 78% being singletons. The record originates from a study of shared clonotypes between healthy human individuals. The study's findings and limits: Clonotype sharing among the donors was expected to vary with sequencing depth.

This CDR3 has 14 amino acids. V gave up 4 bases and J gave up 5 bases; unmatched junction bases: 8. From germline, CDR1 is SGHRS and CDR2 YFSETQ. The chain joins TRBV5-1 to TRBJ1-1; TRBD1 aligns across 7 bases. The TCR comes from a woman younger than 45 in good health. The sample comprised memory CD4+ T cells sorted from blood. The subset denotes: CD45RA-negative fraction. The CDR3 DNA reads TGCGCCAGCAGCGAGGGGACAGAGGGAACTGAAGCTTTCTTT. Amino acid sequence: CASSEGTEGTEAFF.